This is a list of T cell receptor beta chains from one sample in a study of tumor-infiltrating lymphocytes in localized non-small cell lung cancer. Sequencing was performed with immunoSEQ multiplex PCR; in TCRdb, only in-frame clones are kept and a portion is missing. The profile shows 5,800 or so clones, around 70% of them singletons. Sequenced material: uninvolved lung tissue not adjacent to the tumor. Every receptor here comes from a human donor with non-small cell lung cancer. CDR3s leave out the opening cysteine and the closing phenylalanine or tryptophan.

v_call	j_call	cdr3_aa
TRBV11-2	TRBJ1-4	ASSFTGVEKLF
TRBV19	TRBJ1-2	ASTGGRGVIPNYGYT
TRBV5-1	TRBJ2-3	ASSRGLAGGRIDTQY
TRBV6-1	TRBJ2-2	ASSNTANTGELF
TRBV4-2	TRBJ2-2	ASSHRLGQGNTGELF
TRBV19	TRBJ1-6	ANSSLGQGVYSPLH
TRBV2	TRBJ1-2	ASRVQGVLNYGYT
TRBV28	TRBJ1-5	ASSWDRGLLNQPQH
TRBV9	TRBJ1-1	ASSGGTGVPHTEAF
TRBV11-2	TRBJ1-1	ASSLSPQGWNGEAF
TRBV7-9	TRBJ2-7	ASCASGVNEQY
TRBV19	TRBJ1-2	ARRGGRVEGYT
TRBV5-4	TRBJ2-7	ASSYPETGLYEQY
TRBV5-5	TRBJ2-6	ASSLAYTLSGANVLT
TRBV4-3	TRBJ1-5	ASSQGNTGNNQPQH
TRBV7-2	TRBJ1-1	ASSLASLNTEAF
TRBV19	TRBJ1-2	ASRSPTGAGGYT
TRBV2	TRBJ1-5	ASSWGNQPQH
TRBV5-1	TRBJ1-1	ASSSGQGVTEAF
TRBV6-5	TRBJ2-7	ASSYTVGGGHEQY
TRBV19	TRBJ2-5	ASSIGRQRQETQY
TRBV28	TRBJ2-1	ASMDPTSNEQF
TRBV7-2	TRBJ1-3	ASSYTGNTIY
TRBV7-2	TRBJ2-7	ASSLLAGGPEQY
TRBV27	TRBJ2-5	ASRPGQLPQETQY
TRBV6-4	TRBJ1-4	ASRAGQGATNEKLF
TRBV2	TRBJ1-2	ASGKGGNYGYT
TRBV6-5	TRBJ2-7	ASRGSGTYEQY
TRBV7-8	TRBJ2-1	ASSFQRSSYNEQF
TRBV27	TRBJ2-3	ASSSRDPRVTDTQY
TRBV7-6	TRBJ2-3	ASSPSAGVNTDTQY
TRBV4-2	TRBJ2-3	ASSQDGLAVGTDTQY
TRBV6-5	TRBJ2-7	ASSYSTNYEQY
TRBV28	TRBJ2-2	ASSLGQVKLF
TRBV6-5	TRBJ2-7	ASSYSGRDYEQY
TRBV9	TRBJ1-2	ASSSQGHYGYT
TRBV7-2	TRBJ1-1	ASSLAGVRGTEAF